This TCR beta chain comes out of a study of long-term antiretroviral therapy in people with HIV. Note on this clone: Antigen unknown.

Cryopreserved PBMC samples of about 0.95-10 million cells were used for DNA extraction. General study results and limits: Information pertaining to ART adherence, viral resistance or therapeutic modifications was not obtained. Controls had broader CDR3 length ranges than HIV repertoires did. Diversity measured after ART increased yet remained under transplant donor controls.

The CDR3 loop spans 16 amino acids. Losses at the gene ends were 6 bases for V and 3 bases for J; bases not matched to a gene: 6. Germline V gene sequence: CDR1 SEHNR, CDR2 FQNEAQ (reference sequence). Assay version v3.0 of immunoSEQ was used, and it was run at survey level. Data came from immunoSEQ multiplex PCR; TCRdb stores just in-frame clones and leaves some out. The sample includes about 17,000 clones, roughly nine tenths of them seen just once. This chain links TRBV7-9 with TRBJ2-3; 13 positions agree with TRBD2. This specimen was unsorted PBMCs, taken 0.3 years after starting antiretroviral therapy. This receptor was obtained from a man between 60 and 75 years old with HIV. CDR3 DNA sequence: TGTGCCAGCAGGGCCGGACTAGCGGGAGCAACAGATACGCAGTATTTT. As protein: CASRAGLAGATDTQYF.